The rows below give T cell receptor beta chains drawn from one sample of a study of CD8 T cells in Susac syndrome. TCRdb independently ran MiXCR on the immunoSEQ multiplex PCR reads; one entry per CDR3 protein. The sample yields under 200,000 distinct CDR3 sequences, 85% to 95% seen once. The specimen was CD8+ T cells from PBMCs. The receptor source for this set is a human donor with multiple sclerosis. CDR3s include the opening cysteine and the closing phenylalanine or tryptophan. The D gene is left open where the match is weak. Clone size is not always given. Where it is, it says once, few, many or a class for expanded clones.

TRBJ2-7	TRBD2	TRBV7-6	once	CASSPLAGESYEQYF	TGTGCCAGCAGCCCCTTAGCGGGGGAGAGCTACGAGCAGTACTTC
TRBJ1-1	-	TRBV14	-	CASSQLMNTEAFF	TGTGCCAGCAGCCAACTCATGAACACTGAAGCTTTCTTT
TRBJ2-1	-	TRBV19	once	CASRGANEQFF	TGTGCCAGTAGGGGAGCTAATGAGCAGTTCTTC
TRBJ1-2	-	TRBV20-1	once	CSARNKQIYGYTF	TGCAGTGCTAGGAATAAGCAGATCTATGGCTACACCTTC
TRBJ2-7	-	TRBV28	-	CASSPFHYEQYF	TGTGCCAGCAGTCCTTTCCACTACGAGCAGTACTTC
TRBJ2-4	-	TRBV7-8	-	CASSLTVSGAKNIQYF	TGTGCCAGCAGCTTAACCGTTTCGGGAGCCAAAAACATTCAGTACTTC
TRBJ1-1	-	TRBV5-1	-	CASSLSLGTGLNTEAFF	TGCGCCAGCAGCTTGAGTCTCGGTACGGGTCTGAACACTGAAGCTTTCTTT
TRBJ2-5	-	TRBV11-2	-	CASSLRGLSGLDGETQYF	TGTGCCAGCAGCTTAAGGGGCCTATCGGGACTTGACGGAGAGACCCAGTACTTC
TRBJ2-5	TRBD1	TRBV3-1	once	CAAGQGQETQYF	TGTGCAGCTGGACAGGGACAAGAGACCCAGTACTTC
TRBJ2-5	-	TRBV12-3/TRBV12-4	-	CASREGTVQETQYF	TGTGCCAGCAGGGAGGGGACCGTTCAAGAGACCCAGTACTTC
TRBJ2-3	TRBD2	TRBV12-3/TRBV12-4	-	CASKPGLAESTDTQYF	TGTGCCAGCAAACCGGGACTAGCGGAAAGCACAGATACGCAGTATTTT
TRBJ2-3	-	TRBV20-1	once	CSASRVSVTDTQYF	TGCAGTGCTAGCCGGGTATCGGTCACAGATACGCAGTATTTT
TRBJ2-7	-	TRBV28	once	CASSFRPEAYEQYF	TGTGCCAGCAGTTTTCGTCCGGAAGCCTACGAGCAGTACTTC
TRBJ2-2	-	TRBV29-1	-	CSVEAGAGNTGELFF	TGCAGCGTTGAGGCGGGGGCTGGAAACACCGGGGAGCTGTTTTTT
TRBJ2-5	-	TRBV7-9	-	CASSSAIRETQYF	TGTGCCAGCAGCTCAGCCATCCGAGAGACCCAGTACTTC